These 21 T cell receptor beta chains share one sample of origin, sequenced in a study of cytomegalovirus exposure and HLA in healthy donors. The method was immunoSEQ multiplex PCR; TCRdb's version includes in-frame clones alone and lacks a portion of them. The data show around 400,000 clones, approximately 90% seen once. Sequenced sample: PBMCs. The receptors were sampled from a woman between 18 and 29 years old in good health and CMV-seronegative.

The rearrangement joins TRBV23-1 to TRBJ1-2, with D possibly being TRBD1 (6 bases). TRBV23-1 is given ORF status, its function remaining uncertain. The CDR3 contains 14 residues. V was cut by 7 bases and J by 4 bases, with 16 bases left in between. This chain's CDR3 is CASIQDSIPYGYTF. CDR3 sequence (DNA): TGCGCCAGCATTCAGGACAGCATTCCCTATGGCTACACCTTC.

V usage is TRBV19 and J usage is TRBJ2-7, with 13 nucleotides matching TRBD2. J was trimmed by 2 bases and V by 5 bases; bases with no gene match: 3. Germline V gene sequence: CDR1 LNHDA, CDR2 SQIVND (reference sequence). The CDR3 covers 15 residues. As DNA, the CDR3 is TGTGCCAGTAGTCCCGGGACTAGCGGGACCTACGAGCAGTACTTC. Encoded protein: CASSPGTSGTYEQYF.

V is TRBV6-1 and J is TRBJ1-4; 8 bases align to TRBD1. Germline V gene sequence: CDR1 MNHNS, CDR2 SASEGT. The CDR3 has 13 amino acids. The junction had 8 bases not matched to a gene; V was cut back by 3 bases and J by 14 bases. The CDR3 loop reads CASSETPRDRLFF. CDR3 bases: TGTGCCAGCAGTGAGACCCCCCGGGACAGGCTGTTTTTT.

The chain uses TRBV6-6 and TRBJ2-7; possible D gene TRBD1, 6 bases. Trimming took 2 bases from V and 3 from J, leaving 11 bases between them. CDR1 and CDR2 from the germline V gene are MNHNY and SVGAGI (reference sequence). The CDR3 spans 14 residues. The CDR3, as DNA: TGTGCCAGCAGTTACAGGACAGATCACTACGAGCAGTACTTC. Translating it yields CASSYRTDHYEQYF.

The genes are TRBV5-6 and TRBJ2-5, with 8 bases lining up with TRBD1. The CDR3 sequence is 13 residues long. From germline, CDR1 is SGHDT and CDR2 YYEEEE. The junction had 1 base not matched to a gene; V was cut back by 2 bases and J by 4 bases. As DNA, the CDR3 is TGTGCCAGCAGCTTCGACAGGGGAGAGACCCAGTACTTC. The encoded protein is CASSFDRGETQYF.

This sequence joins TRBV28 and TRBJ1-5; 7 nucleotides align to TRBD1. Per germline, CDR1 MDHEN and CDR2 SYDVKM. V was clipped by 5 bases and J by 5 bases; unmatched bases: 6. The CDR3 is made up of 14 amino acids. The CDR3 loop is CASSPRQGDQPQHF. CDR3 sequence (DNA): TGTGCCAGCAGTCCCCGACAGGGAGATCAGCCCCAGCATTTT.

V and J are TRBV25-1 and TRBJ1-1; D may be TRBD1 (6 bases). Trimming stripped 5 bases from V and 5 bases from J, with 18 bases between. The CDR3 runs to 15 residues. CDR1 is MGHDK, CDR2 SYGVNS, per germline. The CDR3 region is CASSLNRGAWTEAFF. The DNA for the CDR3 is TGTGCCAGCAGTTTAAATCGGGGGGCTTGGACTGAAGCTTTCTTT.

The V and J genes are TRBV14 and TRBJ1-5; TRBD1 aligns across 10 bases. Trimming took 5 bases from V and 4 from J; bases not matched to a gene: 17. The CDR3 is 19 residues long. Germline lookup yields CDR1 SGHDN and CDR2 FVKESK. In nucleotides, the CDR3 is TGTGCCAGCAGCGAGGGAGTTCTGGGACAGGGGATAAGAAATCAGCCCCAGCATTTT. The encoded protein is CASSEGVLGQGIRNQPQHF.

The chain uses TRBV6-1 and TRBJ1-1, with D unresolved. V was pared by 2 bases and J by 6 bases, with 19 bases between. The CDR3 contains 16 residues. Germline CDR1 and CDR2: MNHNS and SASEGT. This CDR3 reads CASSEPPGGIFAEAFF. In DNA form, the CDR3 reads TGTGCCAGCAGTGAACCCCCTGGCGGGATCTTTGCTGAAGCTTTCTTT.

This clone is a singleton in its sample. The CDR3 DNA reads as TGTGCCAGCAGTCGCACTAGCGGGGGAGAGACCCAGTACTTC. It specifies CASSRTSGGETQYF. The gene calls are TRBV28 and TRBJ2-5; 11 bases are a match to TRBD2. With V trimmed by 5 bases and J by 4 bases, 3 bases remained unmatched. This CDR3 is 14 amino acids long. Germline loops: CDR1 MDHEN, CDR2 SYDVKM.

The chain couples TRBV9 to TRBJ2-1; D uncertain. The V end was cut by 0 bases, the J end by 0 bases, with 10 bases between. CDR3 length equals 16 residues. Germline CDR1 reads SGDLS; CDR2 reads YYNGEE. In DNA form, the CDR3 reads TGTGCCAGCAGCGTAGGCGGTACCAGCTCCTACAATGAGCAGTTCTTC. It specifies CASSVGGTSSYNEQFF.

Written as DNA, the CDR3 is TGTGCCAGCAGCTTAAGTGGGACTACAAACTATGGCTACACCTTC. It translates to CASSLSGTTNYGYTF. The chain uses TRBV7-3 and TRBJ1-2; TRBD1 is a possible D gene (5 bases). Germline V gives CDR1 SGHTA, CDR2 FQGTGA. Trimming removed 1 base at V and 2 bases at J, with 11 bases between. The CDR3 has 15 residues. The full variable domain, with the rest looked up from reference TRBV7-3 and TRBJ1-2, is GAGVSQTPSNKVTEKGKYVELRCDPISGHTALYWYRQSLGQGPEFLIYFQGTGAADDSGLPNDRFFAVRPEGSVSTLKIQRTERGDSAVYLCASSLSGTTNYGYTFGSGTRLTVV.

The V call is TRBV4-2, the J call TRBJ2-1, with TRBD1 matching 7 bases. V lost 5 bases and J lost 7; bases outside the gene matches: 5. The germline gives CDR1 LGHNA, CDR2 YNFKEQ. The CDR3 spans 13 residues. The CDR3: CASSTDRANEQFF. CDR3 bases: TGTGCCAGCAGCACAGACAGGGCGAATGAGCAGTTCTTC.

The V gene is TRBV28, the J gene TRBJ1-4, with TRBD1 identical over 7 bases. The CDR3 spans 14 residues. The V and J ends lost 6 bases and 5 bases, in that order; junction bases with no gene match: 6. Germline V gene data show CDR1 as MDHEN and CDR2 as SYDVKM. The CDR3 DNA reads as TGTGCCAGCAGACCGCAGGGGGGCAATGAAAAACTGTTTTTT. Its protein is CASRPQGGNEKLFF.

The chain carries TRBV19 and TRBJ2-7; D possibly corresponds to TRBD2 (5 bases). The CDR3 is 14 amino acids. Per the germline V gene, CDR1 is LNHDA and CDR2 is SQIVND (reference sequence). Trimming left V 6 bases short and J 6 bases short, with 18 bases between. CDR3 loop: CASSLTHTSSEQYF. Written as DNA, the CDR3 is TGTGCCAGTAGCCTTACTCATACTAGTTCCGAGCAGTACTTC.

The gene calls are TRBV2 and TRBJ2-1; 10 bases are shared with TRBD1. Germline values: CDR1 SNHLY, CDR2 FYNNEI. J was trimmed by 9 bases and V by 5 bases; bases with no gene match: 7. The CDR3 runs 14 residues. CDR3 region: CASSNPGQGSEQFF. The CDR3 DNA is TGTGCCAGCAGTAACCCGGGACAGGGGAGTGAGCAGTTCTTC. Based on the CDR3 plus reference TRBV2 and TRBJ2-1, the full variable domain is EPEVTQTPSHQVTQMGQEVILRCVPISNHLYFYWYRQILGQKVEFLVSFYNNEISEKSEIFDDQFSVERPDGSNFTLKIRSTKLEDSAMYFCASSNPGQGSEQFFGPGTRLTVL.

The rearrangement uses TRBV10-2 and TRBJ1-2, with D maybe TRBD1 (6 bases). In germline, CDR1 is WSHSY, CDR2 SAAADI. The CDR3 has 15 residues. Trimming pared 10 bases from V and 4 bases from J, leaving 22 bases between. Here the CDR3 DNA reads TGCGCCACCAACAGTGTCGACAGGAGCCCCTATGGCTACACCTTC. As protein: CATNSVDRSPYGYTF.

The count of this clone is one. CDR3 in amino acids: CASSQGASGRYEQYF. The CDR3 nucleotides are TGTGCCAGCAGCCAAGGGGCTAGCGGGCGCTACGAGCAGTACTTC. J is TRBJ2-7 and V is TRBV4-2; 8 positions agree with TRBD2. The CDR3 sequence is 15 residues long. The V gene's germline CDR1 is LGHNA and CDR2 YNFKEQ. The trim removed 1 base at V and 3 bases at J, leaving 5 bases unmatched.

The V and J genes are TRBV7-9 and TRBJ2-3, with D perhaps TRBD1 (6 bases). The CDR3 is 15 residues long. CDR1 is SEHNR, CDR2 FQNEAQ, per germline (reference sequence). V was trimmed by 6 bases and J by 4 bases, leaving 17 bases between them. In DNA, the CDR3 is TGTGCCAGCAGGTACGCACAGGGTCAGTCAGATACGCAGTATTTT. Amino acid sequence: CASRYAQGQSDTQYF.

The gene calls are TRBV9 and TRBJ2-1, with D uncertain. CDR1 SGDLS and CDR2 YYNGEE come from the germline V gene. CDR3 length: 11 residues. Trimming removed 3 bases from V and 9 bases from J, with 7 bases in between. This CDR3 is CASSANIEQFF. The CDR3 bases are TGTGCCAGCAGCGCGAACATTGAGCAGTTCTTC. The full variable domain, with the rest looked up from reference TRBV9 and TRBJ2-1, is DSGVTQTPKHLITATGQRVTLRCSPRSGDLSVYWYQQSLDQGLQFLIQYYNGEERAKGNILERFSAQQFPDLHSELNLSSLELGDSALYFCASSANIEQFFGPGTRLTVL.

The rearrangement uses TRBV28 and TRBJ1-2; D unresolved. Trimming took 5 bases from V and 5 from J, leaving 15 bases between them. In germline, CDR1 is MDHEN, CDR2 SYDVKM. CDR3 length: 14 amino acids. The CDR3 region has the DNA TGTGCCAGCAGTGTCCCTTGGGAGTTTTATGGCTACACCTTC. Protein: CASSVPWEFYGYTF.